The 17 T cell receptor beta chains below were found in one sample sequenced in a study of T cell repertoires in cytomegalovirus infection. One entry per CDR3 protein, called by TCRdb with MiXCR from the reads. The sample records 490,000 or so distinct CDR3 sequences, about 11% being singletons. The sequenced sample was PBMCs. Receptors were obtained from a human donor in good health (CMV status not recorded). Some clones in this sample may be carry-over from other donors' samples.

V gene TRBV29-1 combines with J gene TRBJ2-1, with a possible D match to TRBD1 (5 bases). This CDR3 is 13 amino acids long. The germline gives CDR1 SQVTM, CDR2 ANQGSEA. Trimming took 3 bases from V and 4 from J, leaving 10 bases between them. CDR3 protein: CSVETDFYNEQFF. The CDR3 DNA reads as TGCAGCGTTGAGACAGATTTTTACAATGAGCAGTTCTTC.

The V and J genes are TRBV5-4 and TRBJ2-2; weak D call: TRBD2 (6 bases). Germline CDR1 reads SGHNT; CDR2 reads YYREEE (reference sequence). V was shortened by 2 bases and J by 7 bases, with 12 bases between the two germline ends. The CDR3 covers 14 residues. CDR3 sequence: CASSFGLRVGELFF. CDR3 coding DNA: TGTGCCAGCAGCTTCGGACTAAGGGTCGGGGAGCTGTTTTTT.

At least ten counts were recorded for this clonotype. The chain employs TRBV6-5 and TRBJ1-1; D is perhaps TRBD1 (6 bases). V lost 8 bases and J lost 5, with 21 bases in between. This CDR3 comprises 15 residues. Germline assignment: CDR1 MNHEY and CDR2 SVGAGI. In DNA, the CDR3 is TGTGCCAGCGGTAGGAGTAGGGGGAGAGGGACTGAAGCTTTCTTT. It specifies CASGRSRGRGTEAFF.

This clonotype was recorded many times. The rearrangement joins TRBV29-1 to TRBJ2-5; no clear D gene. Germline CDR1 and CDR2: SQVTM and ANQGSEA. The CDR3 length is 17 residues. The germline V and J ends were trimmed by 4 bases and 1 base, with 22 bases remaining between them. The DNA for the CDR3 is TGCAGCGTTGCCCCTGAGCAGGCATTGGTGTTCCAAGAGACCCAGTACTTC. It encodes CSVAPEQALVFQETQYF. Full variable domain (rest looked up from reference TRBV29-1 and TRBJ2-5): SAVISQKPSRDICQRGTSLTIQCQVDSQVTMMFWYRQQPGQSLTLIATANQGSEATYESGFVIDKFPISRPNLTFSTLTVSNMSPEDSSIYLCSVAPEQALVFQETQYFGPGTRLLVL.

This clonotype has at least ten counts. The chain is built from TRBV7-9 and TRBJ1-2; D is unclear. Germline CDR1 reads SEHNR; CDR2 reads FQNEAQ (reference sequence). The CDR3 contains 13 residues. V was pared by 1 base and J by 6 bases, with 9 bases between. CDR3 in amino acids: CASSLVVSDGYTF. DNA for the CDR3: TGTGCCAGCAGCTTAGTGGTATCGGATGGCTACACCTTC.

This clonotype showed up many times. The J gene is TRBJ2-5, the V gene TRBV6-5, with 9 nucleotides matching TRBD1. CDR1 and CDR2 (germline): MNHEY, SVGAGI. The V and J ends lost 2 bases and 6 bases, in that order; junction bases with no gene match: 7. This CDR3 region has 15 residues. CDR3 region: CASSYDRGFGKTQYF. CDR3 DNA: TGTGCCAGCAGTTACGACAGGGGGTTTGGTAAGACCCAGTACTTC.

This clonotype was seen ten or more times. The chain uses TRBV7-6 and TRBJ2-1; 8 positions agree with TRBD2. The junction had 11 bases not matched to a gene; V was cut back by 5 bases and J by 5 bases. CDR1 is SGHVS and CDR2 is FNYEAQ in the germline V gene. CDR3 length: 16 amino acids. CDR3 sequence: CASSRPTSGVHNEQFF. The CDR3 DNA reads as TGTGCCAGCAGCCGCCCCACTAGCGGAGTACACAATGAGCAGTTCTTC. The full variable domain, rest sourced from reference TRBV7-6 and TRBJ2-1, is GAGVSQSPRYKVTKRGQDVALRCDPISGHVSLYWYRQALGQGPEFLTYFNYEAQQDKSGLPNDRFSAERPEGSISTLTIQRTEQRDSAMYRCASSRPTSGVHNEQFFGPGTRLTVL.

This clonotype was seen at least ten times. The CDR3 bases are TGTGCCAGCAGCTTAGGGGCCGTGGGAACAGATACGCAGTATTTT. This encodes CASSLGAVGTDTQYF. J is TRBJ2-3 and V is TRBV7-8; D is unresolved. This CDR3 is 15 amino acids long. Germline V gene sequence: CDR1 SGHVS, CDR2 FQNEAQ. V gave up 1 base and J gave up 3 bases, with 11 bases separating them.

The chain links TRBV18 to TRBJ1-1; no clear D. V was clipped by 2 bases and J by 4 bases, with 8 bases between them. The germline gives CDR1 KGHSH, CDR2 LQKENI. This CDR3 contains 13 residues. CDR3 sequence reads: CASSPSEFTEAFF. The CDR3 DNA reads TGTGCCAGCTCACCAAGTGAGTTCACTGAAGCTTTCTTT.

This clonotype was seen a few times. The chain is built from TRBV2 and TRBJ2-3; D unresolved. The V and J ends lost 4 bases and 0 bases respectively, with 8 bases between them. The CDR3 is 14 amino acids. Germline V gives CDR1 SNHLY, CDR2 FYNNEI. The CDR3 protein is CASSGTSSTDTQYF. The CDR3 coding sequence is TGTGCCAGCAGTGGGACGTCTAGCACAGATACGCAGTATTTT.

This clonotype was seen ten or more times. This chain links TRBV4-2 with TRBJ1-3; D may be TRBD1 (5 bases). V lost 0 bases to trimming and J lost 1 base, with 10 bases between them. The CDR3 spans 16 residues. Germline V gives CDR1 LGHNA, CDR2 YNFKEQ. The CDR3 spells CASSQEIPGSGNTIYF. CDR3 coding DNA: TGTGCCAGCAGCCAAGAAATTCCAGGGTCTGGAAACACCATATATTTT.

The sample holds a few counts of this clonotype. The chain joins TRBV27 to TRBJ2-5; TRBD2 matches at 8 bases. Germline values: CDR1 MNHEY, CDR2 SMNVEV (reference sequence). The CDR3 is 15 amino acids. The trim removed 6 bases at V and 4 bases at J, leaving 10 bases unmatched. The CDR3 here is CASSPLGGGRETQYF. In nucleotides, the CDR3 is TGTGCCAGCAGCCCACTAGGCGGGGGGCGAGAGACCCAGTACTTC.

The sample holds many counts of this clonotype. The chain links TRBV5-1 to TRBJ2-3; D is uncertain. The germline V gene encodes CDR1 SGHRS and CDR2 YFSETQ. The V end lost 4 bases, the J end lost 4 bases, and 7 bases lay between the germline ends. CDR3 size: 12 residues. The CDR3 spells CASSPTSDTQYF. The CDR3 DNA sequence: TGCGCCAGCAGCCCGACCTCAGATACGCAGTATTTT. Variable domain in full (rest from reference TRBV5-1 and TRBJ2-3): KAGVTQTPRYLIKTRGQQVTLSCSPISGHRSVSWYQQTPGQGLQFLFEYFSETQRNKGNFPGRFSGRQFSNSRSEMNVSTLELGDSALYLCASSPTSDTQYFGPGTRLTVL.

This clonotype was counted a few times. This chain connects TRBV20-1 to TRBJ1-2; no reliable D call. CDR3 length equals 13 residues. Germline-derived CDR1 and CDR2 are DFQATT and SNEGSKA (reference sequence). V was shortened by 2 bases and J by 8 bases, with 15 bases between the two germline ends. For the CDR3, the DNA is TGCAGTGCTAGAATCGAACCCCCAGGCGGCTACACCTTC. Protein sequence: CSARIEPPGGYTF.

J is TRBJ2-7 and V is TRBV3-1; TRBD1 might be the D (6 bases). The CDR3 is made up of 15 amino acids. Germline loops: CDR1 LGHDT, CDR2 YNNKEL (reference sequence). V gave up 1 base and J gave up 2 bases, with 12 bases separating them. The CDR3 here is CASSQAADSPYEQYF. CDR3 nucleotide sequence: TGTGCCAGCAGCCAAGCAGCGGACAGCCCCTACGAGCAGTACTTC.

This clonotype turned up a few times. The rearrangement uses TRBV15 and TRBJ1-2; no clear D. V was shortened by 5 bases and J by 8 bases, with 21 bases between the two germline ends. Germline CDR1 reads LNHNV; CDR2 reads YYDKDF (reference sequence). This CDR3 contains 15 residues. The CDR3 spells CATSSTGSSTRGYTF. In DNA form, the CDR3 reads TGTGCCACCAGCTCCACCGGAAGCTCTACAAGGGGCTACACCTTC.

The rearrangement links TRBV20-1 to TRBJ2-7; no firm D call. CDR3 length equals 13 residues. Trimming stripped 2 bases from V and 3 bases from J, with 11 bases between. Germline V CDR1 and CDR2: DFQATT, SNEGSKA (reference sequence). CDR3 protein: CSARTPVDYEQYF. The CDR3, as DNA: TGCAGTGCTAGAACCCCTGTGGACTACGAGCAGTACTTC.